The 8 T cell receptor beta chains in this list originate from one sample, sequenced in a study of cytomegalovirus exposure and HLA in healthy donors. 60 Vbeta and 13 Jbeta primers were used in PCR. The method was immunoSEQ multiplex PCR; TCRdb's version includes in-frame clones alone and lacks a portion of them. The sample has about 200,000 clones, 82% seen once. Sequencing used PBMCs. Every receptor here comes from a woman under 30 in good health and CMV-seronegative.

The V call is TRBV11-3, the J call TRBJ1-1, with D maybe TRBD1 (5 bases). Germline-derived CDR1 and CDR2 are SGHNT and YENEEA. Trimming left V 5 bases short and J 2 bases short, with 15 bases between. The CDR3 has 15 amino acids. CDR3 sequence: CASSQYQGVNTEAFF. In DNA, the CDR3 is TGTGCCAGCAGCCAGTATCAGGGTGTTAACACTGAAGCTTTCTTT. Based on the CDR3 plus reference TRBV11-3 and TRBJ1-1, the full variable domain is EAGVVQSPRYKIIEKKQPVAFWCNPISGHNTLYWYLQNLGQGPELLIRYENEEAVDDSQLPKDRFSAERLKGVDSTLKIQPAELGDSAVYLCASSQYQGVNTEAFFGQGTRLTVV.

The V call is TRBV28, the J call TRBJ1-1, with D hard to call. Germline values: CDR1 MDHEN, CDR2 SYDVKM. CDR3 length: 18 amino acids. Trimming took 5 bases from V and 0 from J, leaving 22 bases between them. The CDR3 DNA reads as TGTGCCAGCAGTCCCGGAATGGCCGCGGCTCGCCTGAACACTGAAGCTTTCTTT. Protein: CASSPGMAAARLNTEAFF.

V and J are TRBV6-5 and TRBJ2-1; TRBD1 agrees at 11 bases. The CDR3 totals 15 residues. Germline CDR1 reads MNHEY; CDR2 reads SVGAGI. The V segment lost 6 bases and the J segment 5 bases; nucleotides outside the gene matches: 6. The CDR3: CASRADRGLHNEQFF. The CDR3 coding sequence is TGTGCCAGCAGGGCGGACAGGGGGCTACACAATGAGCAGTTCTTC.

This chain links TRBV7-9 with TRBJ2-7, with D maybe TRBD2 (7 bases). The germline V gene has CDR1 SEHNR and CDR2 FQNEAQ (reference sequence). V lost 5 bases to trimming and J lost 5 bases, with 22 bases between them. The CDR3 consists of 16 residues. CDR3 bases: TGTGCCAGCAGCACGAGGACTGGCAGAGGGGGGGACGAGCAGTACTTC. Its translation is CASSTRTGRGGDEQYF.

This clone was found a few times. This chain connects TRBV5-1 to TRBJ1-1, with 9 bases matching TRBD1. Germline V CDR1 and CDR2: SGHRS, YFSETQ. The V gene end was trimmed by 4 bases and the J gene end by 1 base; junction bases not matched to a gene: 2. The CDR3 totals 14 residues. This chain's CDR3 is CASSDRGWNTEAFF. The CDR3 DNA reads as TGCGCCAGCAGCGACAGGGGGTGGAACACTGAAGCTTTCTTT.

The chain has TRBV7-2 and TRBJ2-7, with a weak D call TRBD1 (5 bases). The germline V gene encodes CDR1 SGHTA and CDR2 FQGNSA. The length of the CDR3 is 14 residues. V was shortened by 5 bases and J by 2 bases, with 13 bases between the two germline ends. The CDR3 sequence: CASSGALNTYEQYF. The CDR3 DNA sequence: TGTGCCAGCAGCGGGGCCTTAAATACCTACGAGCAGTACTTC.

The J gene is TRBJ1-3, the V gene TRBV7-6; D is uncertain. Trimming stripped 5 bases from V and 0 bases from J, with 17 bases between. Germline values: CDR1 SGHVS, CDR2 FNYEAQ. The CDR3 consists of 17 residues. CDR3: CASSPLFASYSGNTIYF. CDR3 nucleotide sequence: TGTGCCAGCAGCCCGTTGTTTGCGTCTTACTCTGGAAACACCATATATTTT.

This clone was seen ten or more times. The genes are TRBV2 and TRBJ2-2; D is possibly TRBD2 (5 bases). This CDR3 has 14 residues. Looked up from germline, CDR1 is SNHLY and CDR2 is FYNNEI. Trimming took 9 bases from V and 3 from J, leaving 14 bases between them. CDR3 DNA: TGTGCCAGGGGAGAATCAGAGGACACCGGGGAGCTGTTTTTT. Protein sequence: CARGESEDTGELFF.